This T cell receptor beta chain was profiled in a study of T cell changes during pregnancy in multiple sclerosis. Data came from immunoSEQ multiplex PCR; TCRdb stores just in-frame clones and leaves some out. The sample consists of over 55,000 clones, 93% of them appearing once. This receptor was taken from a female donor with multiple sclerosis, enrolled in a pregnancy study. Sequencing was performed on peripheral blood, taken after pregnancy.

CDR3 in amino acids: CASRRQGAYEQYF. As DNA, the CDR3 is TGTGCCAGCAGAAGACAGGGGGCCTACGAGCAGTACTTC. This sequence joins TRBV28 and TRBJ2-7; 9 bases align to TRBD1. This CDR3 spans 13 amino acids. CDR1 is MDHEN, CDR2 SYDVKM, per germline. Trimming removed 6 bases from V and 2 bases from J; junction bases left unmatched: 2.